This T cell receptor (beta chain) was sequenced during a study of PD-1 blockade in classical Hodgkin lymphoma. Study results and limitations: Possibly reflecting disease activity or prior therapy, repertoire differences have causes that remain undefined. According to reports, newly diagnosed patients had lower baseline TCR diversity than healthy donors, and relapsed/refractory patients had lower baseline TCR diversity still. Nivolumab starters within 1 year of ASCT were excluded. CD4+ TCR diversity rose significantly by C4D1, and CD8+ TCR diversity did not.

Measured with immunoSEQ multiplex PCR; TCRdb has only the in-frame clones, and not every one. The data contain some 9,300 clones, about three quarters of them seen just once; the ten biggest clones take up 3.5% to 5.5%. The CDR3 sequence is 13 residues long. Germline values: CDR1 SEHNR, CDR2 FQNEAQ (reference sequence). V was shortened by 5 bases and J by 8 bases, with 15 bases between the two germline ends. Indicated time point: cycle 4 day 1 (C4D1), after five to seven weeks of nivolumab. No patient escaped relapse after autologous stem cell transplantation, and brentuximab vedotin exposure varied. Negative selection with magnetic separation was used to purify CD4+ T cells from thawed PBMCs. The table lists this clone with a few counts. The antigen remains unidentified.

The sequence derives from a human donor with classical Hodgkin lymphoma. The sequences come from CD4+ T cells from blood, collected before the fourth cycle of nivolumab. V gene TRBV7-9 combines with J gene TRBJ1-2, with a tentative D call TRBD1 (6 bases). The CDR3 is CASSVGQGRGYTF. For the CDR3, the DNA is TGTGCCAGCAGCGTGGGACAAGGGCGAGGCTACACCTTC.